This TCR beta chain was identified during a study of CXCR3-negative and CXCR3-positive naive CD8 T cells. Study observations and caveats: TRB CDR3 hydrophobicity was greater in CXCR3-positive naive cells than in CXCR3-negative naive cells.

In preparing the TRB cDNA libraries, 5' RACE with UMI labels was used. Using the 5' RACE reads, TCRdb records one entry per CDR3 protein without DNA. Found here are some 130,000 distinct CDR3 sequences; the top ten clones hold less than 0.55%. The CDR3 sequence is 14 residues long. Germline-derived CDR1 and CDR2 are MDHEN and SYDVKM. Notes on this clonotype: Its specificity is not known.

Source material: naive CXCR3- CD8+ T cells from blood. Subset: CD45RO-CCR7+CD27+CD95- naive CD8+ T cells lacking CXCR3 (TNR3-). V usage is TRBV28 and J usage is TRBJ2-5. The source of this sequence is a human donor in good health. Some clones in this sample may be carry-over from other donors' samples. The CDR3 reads CASSLAGWQETQYF.